These 6 T cell receptor beta chains were sequenced from one sample in a study of blood T cell repertoires in COVID-19. The table came from immunoSEQ multiplex PCR; TCRdb's copy has only in-frame clones and leaves some out. The sample contains approximately 150,000 clones, around 84% of which appear only once. The sample consisted of peripheral blood. Receptors originate from a human donor in a cohort sampled during active COVID-19.

The chain employs TRBV7-3 and TRBJ2-1; 14 bases align to TRBD2. CDR1 and CDR2 (germline): SGHTA, FQGTGA. The CDR3 extends over 16 amino acids. V gave up 5 bases and J gave up 4 bases; unmatched junction bases: 4. The CDR3 sequence: CASSPGLAGAYNEQFF. CDR3 nucleotide sequence: TGTGCCAGCAGCCCGGGACTAGCGGGAGCGTACAATGAGCAGTTCTTC.

This clone was recorded only once. The gene calls are TRBV14 and TRBJ1-4; D unclear. Germline V gene sequence: CDR1 SGHDN, CDR2 FVKESK. V lost 3 bases, J lost 8 bases, and 10 bases lay in between. The CDR3 is 13 amino acids. This CDR3 is CASSQDREEKLFF. The CDR3 DNA sequence: TGTGCCAGCAGCCAGGACCGGGAGGAAAAACTGTTTTTT.

V and J are TRBV6-5 and TRBJ2-1, with 11 nucleotides matching TRBD2. The germline gives CDR1 MNHEY, CDR2 SVGAGI. V lost 4 bases, J lost 8 bases, and 10 bases stayed unmatched. The CDR3 consists of 16 residues. The chain's CDR3 is CASSSLFSGGADEQFF. The CDR3 DNA reads as TGTGCCAGCAGTTCCTTGTTTAGCGGGGGGGCCGATGAGCAGTTCTTC.

J is TRBJ2-7 and V is TRBV28; TRBD1 is a possible D gene (7 bases). V was pared by 8 bases and J by 5 bases, with 22 bases between. This CDR3 is built from 15 residues. Germline V lookup: CDR1 MDHEN, CDR2 SYDVKM. The CDR3 reads CASVERARGVDEQYF. The CDR3 DNA reads TGTGCCAGCGTAGAAAGGGCCAGGGGGGTCGACGAGCAGTACTTC.

This chain uses TRBV15 with TRBJ1-2, with 9 bases fitting TRBD1. From germline, CDR1 is LNHNV and CDR2 YYDKDF (reference sequence). V lost 2 bases and J lost 4; bases outside the gene matches: 5. The CDR3 is 15 amino acids. The CDR3: CATSRSKQGAYGYTF. In DNA form, the CDR3 reads TGTGCCACCAGCAGATCTAAACAGGGGGCCTATGGCTACACCTTC.

This clone was detected only a few times. The genes are TRBV5-5 and TRBJ1-6; 8 nucleotides agree with TRBD1. V was pared by 4 bases and J by 9 bases, with 9 bases of the junction left unmatched. Germline loops: CDR1 SGHKS, CDR2 YYEKEE (reference sequence). The length of the CDR3 is 15 residues. The CDR3 protein is CASSPAGQASSPLHF. In DNA, the CDR3 is TGTGCCAGCAGCCCGGCGGGACAGGCCAGTTCACCCCTCCACTTT.